The 5 T cell receptor beta chains in this list originate from one sample, sequenced in a study of OX40 agonist ivuxolimab in advanced cancers. This table comes from immunoSEQ multiplex PCR, and its TCRdb copy is limited to in-frame clones, with some not included. The sample consists of tens of thousands of clones, 89% of them appearing once. Sample: CD4+ or CD8+ T cells sorted from blood, taken in a trial of the OX40 agonist ivuxolimab. The receptors were gathered from an adult with an advanced solid tumor such as melanoma, head and neck, liver or kidney cancer.

J is TRBJ2-2 and V is TRBV5-4; the match to TRBD1 covers 12 bases. The CDR3 spans 17 residues. V dropped 4 bases and J dropped 7; count of bases not matched to a gene: 11. CDR1 SGHNT and CDR2 YYREEE come from the germline V gene (reference sequence). The CDR3 coding sequence is TGTGCCAGCAGCCAGGGTCCGGGACAGGGGGCAGTCGGGGAGCTGTTTTTT. This translates into CASSQGPGQGAVGELFF.

DNA of the CDR3: TGTGCCAGCAGTGACGGGGTGGCGATGGAGACCCAGTACTTC. Its translation is CASSDGVAMETQYF. The rearrangement joins TRBV6-1 to TRBJ2-5; D perhaps matches TRBD2 (5 bases). Trimming removed 3 bases from V and 5 bases from J, with 13 bases in between. CDR1 and CDR2 (germline): MNHNS, SASEGT. The length of the CDR3 is 14 residues.

The chain is built from TRBV5-1 and TRBJ2-7; D unclear. The germline gives CDR1 SGHRS, CDR2 YFSETQ. V lost 4 bases, J lost 6 bases, and 23 bases lay in between. The CDR3 is 16 residues long. The CDR3 DNA sequence: TGCGCCAGCAGCCCGGGTGAAGGCCCGAAGGCAATCGAGCAGTACTTC. This gives the protein CASSPGEGPKAIEQYF. Drawing the rest from reference TRBV5-1 and TRBJ2-7, the complete variable domain is KAGVTQTPRYLIKTRGQQVTLSCSPISGHRSVSWYQQTPGQGLQFLFEYFSETQRNKGNFPGRFSGRQFSNSRSEMNVSTLELGDSALYLCASSPGEGPKAIEQYFGPGTRLTVT.

The chain joins TRBV29-1 to TRBJ2-7, with D maybe TRBD2 (5 bases). The CDR3 runs 12 residues. From germline, CDR1 is SQVTM and CDR2 ANQGSEA. V was pared by 6 bases and J by 6 bases, with 15 bases between. The CDR3 sequence: CSVDGKPGEQYF. CDR3 coding DNA: TGCAGCGTCGACGGGAAGCCGGGCGAGCAGTACTTC.

The chain employs TRBV19 and TRBJ2-7; tentative D call: TRBD2 (6 bases). The V gene lost 2 bases and the J gene lost 4 bases, with 9 bases spanning the gap. This CDR3 has 13 residues. Germline assignment: CDR1 LNHDA and CDR2 SQIVND (reference sequence). CDR3 DNA sequence: TGTGCCAGTAGTATACGGGGAGGATACGAGCAGTACTTC. Its protein is CASSIRGGYEQYF. Full variable domain (remainder filled in from reference TRBV19 and TRBJ2-7): DGGITQSPKYLFRKEGQNVTLSCEQNLNHDAMYWYRQDPGQGLRLIYYSQIVNDFQKGDIAEGYSVSREKKESFPLTVTSAQKNPTAFYLCASSIRGGYEQYFGPGTRLTVT.